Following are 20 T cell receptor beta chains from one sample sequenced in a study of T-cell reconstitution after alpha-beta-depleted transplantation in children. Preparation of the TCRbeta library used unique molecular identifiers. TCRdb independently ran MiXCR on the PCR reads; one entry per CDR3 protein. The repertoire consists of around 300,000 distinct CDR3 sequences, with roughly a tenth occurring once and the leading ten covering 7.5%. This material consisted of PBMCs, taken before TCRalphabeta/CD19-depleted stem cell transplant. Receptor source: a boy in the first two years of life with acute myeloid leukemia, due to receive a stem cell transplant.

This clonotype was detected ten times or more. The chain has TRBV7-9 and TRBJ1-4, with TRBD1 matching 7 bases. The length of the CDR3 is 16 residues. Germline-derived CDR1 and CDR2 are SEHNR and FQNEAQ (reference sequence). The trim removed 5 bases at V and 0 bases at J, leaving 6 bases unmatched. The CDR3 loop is CASSETTGTTNEKLFF. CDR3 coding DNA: TGTGCCAGCAGCGAGACGACAGGGACAACTAATGAAAAACTGTTTTTT.

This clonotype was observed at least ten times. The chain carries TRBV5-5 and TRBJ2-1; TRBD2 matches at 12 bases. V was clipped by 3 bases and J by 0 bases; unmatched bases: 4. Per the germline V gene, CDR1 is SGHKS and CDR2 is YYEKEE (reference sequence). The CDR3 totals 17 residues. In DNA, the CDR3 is TGTGCCAGCAGCTCGACTAGCGGGAGATACTCCTACAATGAGCAGTTCTTC. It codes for CASSSTSGRYSYNEQFF. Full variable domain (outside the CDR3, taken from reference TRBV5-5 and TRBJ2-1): DAGVTQSPTHLIKTRGQQVTLRCSPISGHKSVSWYQQVLGQGPQFIFQYYEKEERGRGNFPDRFSARQFPNYSSELNVNALLLGDSALYLCASSSTSGRYSYNEQFFGPGTRLTVL.

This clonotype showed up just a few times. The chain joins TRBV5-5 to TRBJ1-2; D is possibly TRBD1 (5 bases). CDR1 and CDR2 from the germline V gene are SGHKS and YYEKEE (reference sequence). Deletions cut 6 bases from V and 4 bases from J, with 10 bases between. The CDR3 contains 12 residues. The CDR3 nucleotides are TGTGCCAGCAATGGGGCTCTCTATGGCTACACCTTC. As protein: CASNGALYGYTF. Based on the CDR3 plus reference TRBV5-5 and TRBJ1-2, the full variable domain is DAGVTQSPTHLIKTRGQQVTLRCSPISGHKSVSWYQQVLGQGPQFIFQYYEKEERGRGNFPDRFSARQFPNYSSELNVNALLLGDSALYLCASNGALYGYTFGSGTRLTVV.

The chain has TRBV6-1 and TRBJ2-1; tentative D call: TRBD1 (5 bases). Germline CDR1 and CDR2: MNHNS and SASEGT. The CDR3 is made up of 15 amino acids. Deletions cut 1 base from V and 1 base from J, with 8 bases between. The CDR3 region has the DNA TGTGCCAGCAGTGAAGTGGCAGGGTCCTACAATGAGCAGTTCTTC. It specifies CASSEVAGSYNEQFF.

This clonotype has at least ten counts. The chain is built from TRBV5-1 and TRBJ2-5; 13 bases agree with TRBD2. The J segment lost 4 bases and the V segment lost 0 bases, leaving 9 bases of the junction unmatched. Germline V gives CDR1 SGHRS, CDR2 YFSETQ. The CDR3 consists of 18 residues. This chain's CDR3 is CASSLGGLAGTGSETQYF. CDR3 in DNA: TGCGCCAGCAGCTTGGGGGGACTAGCGGGGACGGGGTCAGAGACCCAGTACTTC.

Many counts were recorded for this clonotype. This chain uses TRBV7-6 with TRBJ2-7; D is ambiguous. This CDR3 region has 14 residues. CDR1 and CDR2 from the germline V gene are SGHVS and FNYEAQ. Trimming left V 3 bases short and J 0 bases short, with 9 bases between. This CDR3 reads CASSLDGPSYEQYF. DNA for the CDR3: TGTGCCAGCAGCTTGGATGGACCCTCCTACGAGCAGTACTTC.

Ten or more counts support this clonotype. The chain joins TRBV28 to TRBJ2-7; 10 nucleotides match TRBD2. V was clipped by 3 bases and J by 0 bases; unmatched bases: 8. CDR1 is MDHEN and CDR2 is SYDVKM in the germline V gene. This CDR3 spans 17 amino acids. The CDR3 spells CASSFGPTSGVSYEQYF. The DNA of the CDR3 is TGTGCCAGCAGTTTCGGACCTACTAGCGGGGTCTCCTACGAGCAGTACTTC. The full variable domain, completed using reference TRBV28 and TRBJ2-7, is DVKVTQSSRYLVKRTGEKVFLECVQDMDHENMFWYRQDPGLGLRLIYFSYDVKMKEKGDIPEGYSVSREKKERFSLILESASTNQTSMYLCASSFGPTSGVSYEQYFGPGTRLTVT.

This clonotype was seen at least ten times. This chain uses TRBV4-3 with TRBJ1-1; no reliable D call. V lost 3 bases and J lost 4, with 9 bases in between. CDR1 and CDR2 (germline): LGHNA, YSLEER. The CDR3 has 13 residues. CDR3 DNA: TGCGCCAGCAGCCACCTCGGAGGCACTGAAGCTTTCTTT. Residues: CASSHLGGTEAFF.

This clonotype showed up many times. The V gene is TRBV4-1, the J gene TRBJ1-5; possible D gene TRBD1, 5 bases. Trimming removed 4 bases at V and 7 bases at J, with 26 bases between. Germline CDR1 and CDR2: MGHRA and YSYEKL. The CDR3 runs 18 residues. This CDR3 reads CASSRGIGAGNGAQPQHF. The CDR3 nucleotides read TGCGCCAGCAGCCGAGGAATAGGGGCGGGGAACGGTGCCCAGCCCCAGCATTTT.

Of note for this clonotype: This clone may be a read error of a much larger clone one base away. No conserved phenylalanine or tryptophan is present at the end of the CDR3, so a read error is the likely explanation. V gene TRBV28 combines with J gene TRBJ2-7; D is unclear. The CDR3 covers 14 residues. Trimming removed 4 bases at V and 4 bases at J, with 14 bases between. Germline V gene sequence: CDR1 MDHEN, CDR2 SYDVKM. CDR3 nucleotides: TGTGCCAGCAGTTCCCGGGCCTACCTATACGAGCAGTACTTA. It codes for CASSSRAYLYEQYL.

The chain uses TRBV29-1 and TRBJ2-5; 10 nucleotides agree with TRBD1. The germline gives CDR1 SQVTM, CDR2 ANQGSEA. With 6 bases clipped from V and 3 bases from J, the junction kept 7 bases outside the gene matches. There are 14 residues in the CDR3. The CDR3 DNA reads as TGCAGCGTGGGGACAGGGGAATGGGAAGAGACCCAGTACTTC. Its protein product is CSVGTGEWEETQYF.

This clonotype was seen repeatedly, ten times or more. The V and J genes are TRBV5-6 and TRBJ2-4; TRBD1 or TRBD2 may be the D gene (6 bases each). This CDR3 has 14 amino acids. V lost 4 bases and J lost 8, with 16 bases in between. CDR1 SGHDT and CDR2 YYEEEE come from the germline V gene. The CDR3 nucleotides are TGTGCCAGCAGCGCGGGACACGGTATTGACATTCAGTACTTC. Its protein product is CASSAGHGIDIQYF.

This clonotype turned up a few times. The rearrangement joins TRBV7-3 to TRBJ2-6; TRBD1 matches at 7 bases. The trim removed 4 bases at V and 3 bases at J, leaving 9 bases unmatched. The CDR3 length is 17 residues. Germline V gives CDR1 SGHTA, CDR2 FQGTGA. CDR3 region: CASSSRDSKVGANVLTF. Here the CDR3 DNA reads TGTGCCAGCAGCTCCAGGGACAGTAAGGTTGGGGCCAACGTCCTGACTTTC.

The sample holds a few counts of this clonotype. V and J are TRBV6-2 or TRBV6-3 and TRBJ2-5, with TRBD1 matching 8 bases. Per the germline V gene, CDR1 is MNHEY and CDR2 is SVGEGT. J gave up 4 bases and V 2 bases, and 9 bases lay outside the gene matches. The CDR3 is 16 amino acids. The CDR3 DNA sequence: TGTGCCAGCAGTTACACAGTCCAGGGGGCGCGAGAGACCCAGTACTTC. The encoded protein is CASSYTVQGARETQYF.

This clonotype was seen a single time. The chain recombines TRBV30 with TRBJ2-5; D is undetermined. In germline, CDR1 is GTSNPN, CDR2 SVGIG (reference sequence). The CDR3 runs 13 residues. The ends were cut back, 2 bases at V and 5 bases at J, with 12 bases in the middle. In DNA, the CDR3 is TGTGCCTGGAGTCAGACTGGCTGGGAGACCCAGTACTTC. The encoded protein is CAWSQTGWETQYF. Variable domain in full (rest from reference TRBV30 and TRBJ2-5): SQTIHQWPATLVQPVGSPLSLECTVEGTSNPNLYWYRQAAGRGLQLLFYSVGIGQISSEVPQNLSASRPQDRQFILSSKKLLLSDSGFYLCAWSQTGWETQYFGPGTRLLVL.

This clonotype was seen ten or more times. The CDR3 DNA reads TGTGCTAGTGGCCCCGGGACAGGGGCGGTAAATACGCAGTATTTT. It specifies CASGPGTGAVNTQYF. This sequence joins TRBV12-5 and TRBJ2-3, with 10 bases that match TRBD1. CDR3 length: 15 residues. V trimming: 6 bases; J trimming: 7 bases; junction bases outside the gene matches: 10. Germline lookup yields CDR1 LGHNT and CDR2 FRNRAP. Together with reference TRBV12-5 and TRBJ2-3, the CDR3 gives the full variable domain: DARVTQTPRHKVTEMGQEVTMRCQPILGHNTVFWYRQTMMQGLELLAYFRNRAPLDDSGMPKDRFSAEMPDATLATLKIQPSEPRDSAVYFCASGPGTGAVNTQYFGPGTRLTVL.

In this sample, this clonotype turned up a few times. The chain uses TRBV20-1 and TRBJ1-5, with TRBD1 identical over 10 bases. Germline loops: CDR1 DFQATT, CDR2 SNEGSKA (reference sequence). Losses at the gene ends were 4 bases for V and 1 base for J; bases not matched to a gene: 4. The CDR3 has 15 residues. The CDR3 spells CSAIRQGASNQPQHF. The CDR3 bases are TGCAGTGCTATTCGACAGGGGGCCAGCAATCAGCCCCAGCATTTT.

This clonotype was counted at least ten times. This chain's CDR3 is CASSYSSGFPTEAFF. In nucleotides, the CDR3 is TGTGCCAGCAGTTACTCGAGCGGTTTCCCCACTGAAGCTTTCTTT. The rearrangement links TRBV6-5 to TRBJ1-1; D is uncertain. Germline V CDR1 and CDR2: MNHEY, SVGAGI. V was cut by 0 bases and J by 4 bases, with 12 bases left in between. CDR3 size: 15 residues.

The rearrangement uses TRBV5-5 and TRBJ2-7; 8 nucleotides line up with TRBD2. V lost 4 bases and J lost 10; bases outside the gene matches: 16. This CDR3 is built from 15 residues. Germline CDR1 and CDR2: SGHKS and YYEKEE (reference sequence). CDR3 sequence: CASSILAGGSPSQYF. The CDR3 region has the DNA TGTGCCAGCAGCATCCTTGCGGGGGGTTCCCCCTCACAGTACTTC.

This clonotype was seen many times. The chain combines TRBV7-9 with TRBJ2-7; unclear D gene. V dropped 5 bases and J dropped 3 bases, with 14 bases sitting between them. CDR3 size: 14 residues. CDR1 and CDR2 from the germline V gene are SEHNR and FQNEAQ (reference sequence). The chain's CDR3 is CASSPMALFYEQYF. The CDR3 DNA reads TGTGCCAGCAGCCCAATGGCCCTCTTCTACGAGCAGTACTTC.